This TCR beta chain was identified in a study of cytomegalovirus exposure and HLA in healthy donors. Broader study findings: Indistinguishability led to the exclusion of some V segments, TRBV6-2 and TRBV6-3 included. Despite most TCR sequences being rare, some public TCRs occurred in many donors. Researchers reported from a later analysis that most CMV-associated TCR beta chains appeared HLA-restricted.

Germline CDR1 and CDR2: PRHDT and FYEKMQ (reference sequence). V shed 4 bases and J 2 bases; nucleotides not matched to a gene: 7. The CDR3 length is 15 residues. A multiplex PCR was run with 60 Vbeta primers and 13 Jbeta primers. The assay was immunoSEQ multiplex PCR, and TCRdb's table has in-frame clones only and misses some. The table has some 150,000 clones, around 82% seen once. Each donor was healthy, and each was a bone marrow donor. On this clone itself: Its target is unknown.

The receptor's source is a woman aged 40 to 55 in good health and CMV-seropositive. The rearrangement uses TRBV13 and TRBJ1-1; 7 bases align to TRBD1. The sample comprised PBMCs. The CDR3 DNA is TGTGCCAGCAGCTATAGACAGGGTTCTAACACTGAAGCTTTCTTT. It encodes CASSYRQGSNTEAFF.